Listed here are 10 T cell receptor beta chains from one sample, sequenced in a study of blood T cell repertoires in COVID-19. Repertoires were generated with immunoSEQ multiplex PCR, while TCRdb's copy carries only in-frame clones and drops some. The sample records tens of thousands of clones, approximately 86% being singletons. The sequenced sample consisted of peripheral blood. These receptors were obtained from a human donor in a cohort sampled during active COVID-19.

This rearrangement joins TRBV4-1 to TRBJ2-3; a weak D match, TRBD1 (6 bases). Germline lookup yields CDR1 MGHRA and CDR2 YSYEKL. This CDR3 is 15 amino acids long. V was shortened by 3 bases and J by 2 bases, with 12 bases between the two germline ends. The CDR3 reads CASSHRRDNTDTQYF. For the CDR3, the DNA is TGCGCCAGCAGCCACCGCCGGGACAACACAGATACGCAGTATTTT.

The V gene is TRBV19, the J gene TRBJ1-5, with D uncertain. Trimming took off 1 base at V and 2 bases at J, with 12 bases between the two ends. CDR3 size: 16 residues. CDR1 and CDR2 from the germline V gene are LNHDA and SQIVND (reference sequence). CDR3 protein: CASSIGRRAGNQPQHF. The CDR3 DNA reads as TGTGCCAGTAGTATAGGTAGGAGGGCAGGCAATCAGCCCCAGCATTTT.

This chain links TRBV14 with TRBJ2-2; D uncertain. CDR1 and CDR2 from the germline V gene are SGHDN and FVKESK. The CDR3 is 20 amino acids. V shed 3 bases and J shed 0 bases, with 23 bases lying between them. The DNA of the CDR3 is TGTGCCAGCAGCCAGTTTGTTGGAAGACAAGGCCGCCCGAACACCGGGGAGCTGTTTTTT. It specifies CASSQFVGRQGRPNTGELFF.

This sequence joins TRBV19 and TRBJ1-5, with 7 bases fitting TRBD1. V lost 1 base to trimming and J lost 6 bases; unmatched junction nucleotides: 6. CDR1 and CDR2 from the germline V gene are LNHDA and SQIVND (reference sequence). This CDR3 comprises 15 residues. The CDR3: CASSIGEGGGQPQHF. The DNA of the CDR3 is TGTGCCAGTAGTATAGGTGAAGGGGGCGGTCAGCCCCAGCATTTT.

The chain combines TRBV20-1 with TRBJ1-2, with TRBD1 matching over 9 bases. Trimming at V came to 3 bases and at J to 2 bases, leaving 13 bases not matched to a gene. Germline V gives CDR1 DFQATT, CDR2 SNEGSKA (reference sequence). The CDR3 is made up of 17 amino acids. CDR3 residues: CSASGIQGARGNYGYTF. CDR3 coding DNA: TGCAGTGCTAGTGGGATACAGGGGGCGCGGGGAAACTATGGCTACACCTTC.

The CDR3 is CATVPGLQQFF. The CDR3 DNA reads as TGTGCCACAGTACCGGGACTACAGCAGTTCTTC. This chain joins TRBV12-3 or TRBV12-4 and TRBJ2-1; TRBD2 agrees at 7 bases. V shed 10 bases, J shed 11 bases, and the junction held 8 bases outside the gene matches. CDR3 length: 11 residues.

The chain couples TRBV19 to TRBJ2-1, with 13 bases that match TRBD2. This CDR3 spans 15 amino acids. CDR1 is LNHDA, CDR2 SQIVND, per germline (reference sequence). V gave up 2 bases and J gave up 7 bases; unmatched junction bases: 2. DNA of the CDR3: TGTGCCAGTAGTATAACTAGCGGGAGGGCGAATGAGCAGTTCTTC. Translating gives CASSITSGRANEQFF.

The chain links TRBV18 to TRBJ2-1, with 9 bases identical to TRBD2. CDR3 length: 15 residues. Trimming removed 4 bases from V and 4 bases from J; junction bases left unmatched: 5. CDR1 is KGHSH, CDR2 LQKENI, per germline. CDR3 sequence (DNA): TGTGCCAGCTCACTCAGACTAGCGGTATACAATGAGCAGTTCTTC. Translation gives CASSLRLAVYNEQFF.

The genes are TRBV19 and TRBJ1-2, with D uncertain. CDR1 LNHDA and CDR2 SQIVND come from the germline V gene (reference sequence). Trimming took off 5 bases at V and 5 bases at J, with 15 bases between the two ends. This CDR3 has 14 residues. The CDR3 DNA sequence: TGTGCCAGTAGTCCGGCCCCTCAGGCTTATGGCTACACCTTC. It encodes CASSPAPQAYGYTF.

The CDR3 is CASSVGQGLNIQYF. DNA for the CDR3: TGTGCCAGCAGCGTAGGCCAGGGGTTAAACATTCAGTACTTC. The rearrangement joins TRBV9 to TRBJ2-4, with TRBD1 as a possible D gene (6 bases). Germline CDR1 SGDLS, CDR2 YYNGEE. The CDR3 runs to 14 residues. V lost 0 bases and J lost 6, with 10 bases in between.